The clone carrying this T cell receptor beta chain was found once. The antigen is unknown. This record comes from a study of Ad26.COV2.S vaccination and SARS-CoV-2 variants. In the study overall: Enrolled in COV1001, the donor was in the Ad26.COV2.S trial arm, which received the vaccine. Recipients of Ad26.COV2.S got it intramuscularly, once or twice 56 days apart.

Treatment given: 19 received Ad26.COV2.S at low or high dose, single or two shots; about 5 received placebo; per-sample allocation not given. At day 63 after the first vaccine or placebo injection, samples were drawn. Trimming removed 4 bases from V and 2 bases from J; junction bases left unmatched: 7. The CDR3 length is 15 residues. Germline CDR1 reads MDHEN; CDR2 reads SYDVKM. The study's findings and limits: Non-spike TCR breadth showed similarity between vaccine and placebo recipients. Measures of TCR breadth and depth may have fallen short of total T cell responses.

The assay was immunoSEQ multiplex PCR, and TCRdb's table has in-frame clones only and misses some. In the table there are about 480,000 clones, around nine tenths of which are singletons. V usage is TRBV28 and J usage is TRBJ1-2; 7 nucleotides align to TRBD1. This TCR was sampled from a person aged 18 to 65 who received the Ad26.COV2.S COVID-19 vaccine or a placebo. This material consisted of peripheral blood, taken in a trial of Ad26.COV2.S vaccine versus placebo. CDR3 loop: CASSYRGRLNYGYTF. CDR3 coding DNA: TGTGCCAGCAGTTACAGGGGCCGACTCAACTATGGCTACACCTTC.